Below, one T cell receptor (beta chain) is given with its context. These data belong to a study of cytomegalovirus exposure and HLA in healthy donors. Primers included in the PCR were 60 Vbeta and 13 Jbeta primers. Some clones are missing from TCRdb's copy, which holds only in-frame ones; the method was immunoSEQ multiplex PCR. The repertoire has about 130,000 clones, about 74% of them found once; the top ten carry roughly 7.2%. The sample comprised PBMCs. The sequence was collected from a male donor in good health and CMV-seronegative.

The CDR3, as DNA: TGTGCCAGCAGCTTAACGGGACAGGCCTCCTACGAGCAGTACTTC. It yields the protein CASSLTGQASYEQYF. The chain links TRBV7-9 to TRBJ2-7, with 8 bases lining up with TRBD1. The CDR3 has 15 residues. Per germline, CDR1 SEHNR and CDR2 FQNEAQ (reference sequence). The trim removed 2 bases at V and 0 bases at J, leaving 3 bases unmatched.